This T cell receptor beta chain was found in a study of cytomegalovirus exposure and HLA in healthy donors. The length of the CDR3 is 15 residues. V lost 6 bases and J lost 7, with 21 bases in between. Per germline, CDR1 MDHEN and CDR2 SYDVKM. Both 60 Vbeta primers and 13 Jbeta primers went into the PCR. Clones were read by immunoSEQ multiplex PCR, and TCRdb kept only the in-frame ones, dropping some. This sample has over 130,000 clones, with around 79% found just once. The sample consisted of PBMCs. V gene TRBV28 combines with J gene TRBJ1-1, with D hard to call. This clonotype was sampled from a human donor in good health. The CDR3 region is CASSPKPGVSSEAFF. The CDR3 nucleotides are TGTGCCAGCAGCCCCAAACCGGGAGTATCGAGTGAAGCTTTCTTT. The entire variable domain, with the rest obtained from reference TRBV28 and TRBJ1-1, is as follows: DVKVTQSSRYLVKRTGEKVFLECVQDMDHENMFWYRQDPGLGLRLIYFSYDVKMKEKGDIPEGYSVSREKKERFSLILESASTNQTSMYLCASSPKPGVSSEAFFGQGTRLTVV.